This T cell receptor beta chain was recorded in a study of PD-1 blockade in classical Hodgkin lymphoma. The table came from immunoSEQ multiplex PCR; TCRdb's copy has only in-frame clones and leaves some out. The sample consists of roughly 150,000 clones, around four fifths of them appearing once. This clone came up a few times. No antigen is known for it. Relapse after autologous stem cell transplantation occurred in every patient, and brentuximab vedotin exposure varied. Complete response, partial response or progressive disease made up the best responses. Per the germline V gene, CDR1 is KGHSH and CDR2 is LQKENI. This CDR3 contains 14 residues. V lost 6 bases and J lost 2, with 14 bases in between. Study findings and constraints: Newly diagnosed patients were reported to exhibit reduced baseline TCR diversity relative to healthy donors. Complete responders entered with baseline diversity on par with newly diagnosed patients, the results showed.

The chain joins TRBV18 to TRBJ2-7; possible D gene TRBD1, 5 bases. This TCR was recovered from a human donor with classical Hodgkin lymphoma. The sequences come from peripheral blood mononuclear cells (PBMCs), collected before the second cycle of nivolumab. Written as DNA, the CDR3 is TGTGCCAGCTCCCGCTCCCTAGGGGCCTACGAGCAGTACTTC. Residues: CASSRSLGAYEQYF.